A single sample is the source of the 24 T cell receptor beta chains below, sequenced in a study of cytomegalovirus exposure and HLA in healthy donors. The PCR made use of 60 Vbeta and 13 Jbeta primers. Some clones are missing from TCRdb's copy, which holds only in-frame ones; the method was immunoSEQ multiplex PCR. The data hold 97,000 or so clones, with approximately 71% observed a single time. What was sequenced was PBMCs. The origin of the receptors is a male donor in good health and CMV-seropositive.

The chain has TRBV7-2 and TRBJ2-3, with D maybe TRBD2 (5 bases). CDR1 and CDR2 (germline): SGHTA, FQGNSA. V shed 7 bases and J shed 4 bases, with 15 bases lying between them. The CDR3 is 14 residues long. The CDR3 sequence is CASTNMGSSDTQYF. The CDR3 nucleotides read TGTGCCAGCACCAACATGGGGAGCTCAGATACGCAGTATTTT.

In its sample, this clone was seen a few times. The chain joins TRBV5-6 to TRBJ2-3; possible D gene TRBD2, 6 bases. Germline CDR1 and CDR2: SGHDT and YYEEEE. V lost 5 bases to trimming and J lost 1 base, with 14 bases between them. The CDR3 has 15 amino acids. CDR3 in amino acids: CASSRWASGTDTQYF. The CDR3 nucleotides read TGTGCCAGCAGTCGCTGGGCTAGCGGCACAGATACGCAGTATTTT.

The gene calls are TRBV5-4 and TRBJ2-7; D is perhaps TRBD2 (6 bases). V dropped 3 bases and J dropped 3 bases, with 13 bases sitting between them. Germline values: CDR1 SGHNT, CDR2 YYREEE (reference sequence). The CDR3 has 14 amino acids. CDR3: CASSWGDGFYEQYF. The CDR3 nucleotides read TGTGCCAGCAGCTGGGGGGACGGTTTCTACGAGCAGTACTTC.

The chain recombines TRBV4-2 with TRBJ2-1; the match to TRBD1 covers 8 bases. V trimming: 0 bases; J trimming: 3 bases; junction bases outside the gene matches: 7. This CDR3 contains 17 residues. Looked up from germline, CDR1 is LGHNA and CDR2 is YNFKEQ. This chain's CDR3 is CASSQDWTGKFYNEQFF. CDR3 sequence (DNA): TGTGCCAGCAGCCAAGATTGGACAGGGAAATTCTACAATGAGCAGTTCTTC.

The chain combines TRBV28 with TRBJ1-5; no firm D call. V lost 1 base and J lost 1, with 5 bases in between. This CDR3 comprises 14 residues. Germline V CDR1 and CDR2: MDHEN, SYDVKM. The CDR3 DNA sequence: TGTGCCAGCAGTTTATATCAGAGCAATCAGCCCCAGCATTTT. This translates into CASSLYQSNQPQHF.

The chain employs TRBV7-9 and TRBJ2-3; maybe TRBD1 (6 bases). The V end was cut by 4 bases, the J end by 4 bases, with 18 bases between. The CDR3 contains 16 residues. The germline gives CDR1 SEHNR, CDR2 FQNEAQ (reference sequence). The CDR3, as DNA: TGTGCCAGCAGCTCGGACAGCAAGGGTCGGGCAGATACGCAGTATTTT. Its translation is CASSSDSKGRADTQYF. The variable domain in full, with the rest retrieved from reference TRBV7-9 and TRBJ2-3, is DTGVSQNPRHKITKRGQNVTFRCDPISEHNRLYWYRQTLGQGPEFLTYFQNEAQLEKSRLLSDRFSAERPKGSFSTLEIQRTEQGDSAMYLCASSSDSKGRADTQYFGPGTRLTVL.

In DNA form, the CDR3 reads TGTGCCAGCAGCTCAGGGGGAGTTGGTCAGCCCCAGCATTTT. It translates to CASSSGGVGQPQHF. The genes are TRBV5-4 and TRBJ1-5; the match to TRBD1 covers 7 bases. Germline V CDR1 and CDR2: SGHNT, YYREEE (reference sequence). The CDR3 has 14 amino acids. Trimming cost V 3 bases and J 6 bases; bases outside gene matches: 6.

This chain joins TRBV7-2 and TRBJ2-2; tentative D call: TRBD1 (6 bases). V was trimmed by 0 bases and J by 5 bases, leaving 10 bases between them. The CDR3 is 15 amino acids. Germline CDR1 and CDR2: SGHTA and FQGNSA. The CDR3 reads CASSLASTGTGELFF. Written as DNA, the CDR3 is TGTGCCAGCAGCTTAGCTTCTACAGGGACCGGGGAGCTGTTTTTT. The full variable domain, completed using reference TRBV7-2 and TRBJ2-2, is GAGVSQSPSNKVTEKGKDVELRCDPISGHTALYWYRQSLGQGLEFLIYFQGNSAPDKSGLPSDRFSAERTGGSVSTLTIQRTQQEDSAVYLCASSLASTGTGELFFGEGSRLTVL.

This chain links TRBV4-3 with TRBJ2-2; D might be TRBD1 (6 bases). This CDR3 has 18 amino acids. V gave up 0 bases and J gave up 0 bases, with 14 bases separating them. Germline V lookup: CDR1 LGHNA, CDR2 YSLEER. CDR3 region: CASSQEAPGATNTGELFF. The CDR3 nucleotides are TGCGCCAGCAGCCAAGAAGCGCCAGGGGCAACGAACACCGGGGAGCTGTTTTTT.

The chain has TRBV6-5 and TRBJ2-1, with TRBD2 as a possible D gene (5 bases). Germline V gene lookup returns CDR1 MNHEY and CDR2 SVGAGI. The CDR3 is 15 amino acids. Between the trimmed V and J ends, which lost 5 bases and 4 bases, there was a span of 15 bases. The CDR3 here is CASSLAMAGYNEQFF. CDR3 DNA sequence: TGTGCCAGCAGTCTTGCTATGGCGGGTTACAATGAGCAGTTCTTC.

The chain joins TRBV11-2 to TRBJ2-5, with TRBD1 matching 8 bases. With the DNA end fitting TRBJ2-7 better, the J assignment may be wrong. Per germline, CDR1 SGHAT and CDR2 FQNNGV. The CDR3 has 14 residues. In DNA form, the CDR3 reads TGTGCCAGCAGCCCGGGGACAGGATCCTACGAGCAGTACTTC. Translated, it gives CASSPGTGSYEQYF.

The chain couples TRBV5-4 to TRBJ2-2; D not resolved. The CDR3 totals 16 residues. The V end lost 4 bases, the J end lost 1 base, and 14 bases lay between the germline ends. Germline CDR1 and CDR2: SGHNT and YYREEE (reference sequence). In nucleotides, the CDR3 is TGTGCCAGCAGCCTCGCAAGTAAGAGGAACACCGGGGAGCTGTTTTTT. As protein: CASSLASKRNTGELFF.

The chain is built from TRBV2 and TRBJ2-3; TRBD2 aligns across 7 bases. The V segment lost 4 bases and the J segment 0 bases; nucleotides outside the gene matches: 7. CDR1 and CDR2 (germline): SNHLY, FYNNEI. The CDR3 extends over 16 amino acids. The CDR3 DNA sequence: TGTGCCAGCAGTGTAGGCCTAGCGGTTAGCACAGATACGCAGTATTTT. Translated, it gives CASSVGLAVSTDTQYF.

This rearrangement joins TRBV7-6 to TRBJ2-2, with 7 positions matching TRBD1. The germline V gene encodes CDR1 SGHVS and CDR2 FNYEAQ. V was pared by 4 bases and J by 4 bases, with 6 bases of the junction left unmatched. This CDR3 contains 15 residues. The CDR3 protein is CASSSEGQITGELFF. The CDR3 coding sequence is TGTGCCAGCAGCTCAGAGGGACAGATCACCGGGGAGCTGTTTTTT. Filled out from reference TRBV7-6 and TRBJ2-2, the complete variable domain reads GAGVSQSPRYKVTKRGQDVALRCDPISGHVSLYWYRQALGQGPEFLTYFNYEAQQDKSGLPNDRFSAERPEGSISTLTIQRTEQRDSAMYRCASSSEGQITGELFFGEGSRLTVL.

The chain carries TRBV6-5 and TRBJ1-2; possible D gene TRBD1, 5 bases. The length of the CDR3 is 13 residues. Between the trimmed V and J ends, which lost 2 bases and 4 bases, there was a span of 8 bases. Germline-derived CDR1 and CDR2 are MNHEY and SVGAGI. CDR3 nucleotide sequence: TGTGCCAGCAGTTACACAGGATCCTATGGCTACACCTTC. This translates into CASSYTGSYGYTF.

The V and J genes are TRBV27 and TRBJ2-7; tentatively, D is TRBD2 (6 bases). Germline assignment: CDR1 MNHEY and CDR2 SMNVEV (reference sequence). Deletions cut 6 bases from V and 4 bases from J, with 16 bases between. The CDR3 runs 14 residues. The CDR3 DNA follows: TGTGCCAGCAGCCGGAGCGGGCCCCCTTACGAGCAGTACTTC. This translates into CASSRSGPPYEQYF.

The CDR3 DNA follows: TGTGCCAGCAGATTACTAGCGGGAGGCTACGAGCAGTACTTC. It yields the protein CASRLLAGGYEQYF. The V call is TRBV5-8, the J call TRBJ2-5; 12 bases agree with TRBD2. The DNA matches TRBJ2-7 better at its end, which makes the J call doubtful. This CDR3 is 14 amino acids long. Germline loops: CDR1 SGHTS, CDR2 YDEGEE.

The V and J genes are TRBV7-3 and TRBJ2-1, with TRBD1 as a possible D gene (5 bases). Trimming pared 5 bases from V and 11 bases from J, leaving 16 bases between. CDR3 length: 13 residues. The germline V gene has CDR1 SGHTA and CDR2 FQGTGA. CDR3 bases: TGTGCCAGCAGCACCAATGCAAGGGGAAAGCAGTTCTTC. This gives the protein CASSTNARGKQFF.

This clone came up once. The CDR3 DNA reads as TGTGCCAGCAGTTGGAATTCGGGTCAGCCCCAGCATTTT. As protein: CASSWNSGQPQHF. This sequence joins TRBV28 and TRBJ1-5; no definite D call. V lost 4 bases, J lost 6 bases, and 10 bases lay in between. The CDR3 runs to 13 residues. Germline assignment: CDR1 MDHEN and CDR2 SYDVKM.

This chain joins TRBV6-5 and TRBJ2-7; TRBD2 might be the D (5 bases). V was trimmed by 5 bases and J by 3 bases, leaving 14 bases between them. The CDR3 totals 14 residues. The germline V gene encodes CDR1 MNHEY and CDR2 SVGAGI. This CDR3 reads CASSRSGLNYEQYF. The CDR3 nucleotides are TGTGCCAGCAGTCGCTCCGGACTCAACTACGAGCAGTACTTC.

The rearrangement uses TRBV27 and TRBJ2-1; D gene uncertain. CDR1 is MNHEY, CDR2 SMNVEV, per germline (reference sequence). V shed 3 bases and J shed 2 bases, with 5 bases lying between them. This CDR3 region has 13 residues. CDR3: CASSLSTYNEQFF. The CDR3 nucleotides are TGTGCCAGCAGTTTGTCCACCTACAATGAGCAGTTCTTC.

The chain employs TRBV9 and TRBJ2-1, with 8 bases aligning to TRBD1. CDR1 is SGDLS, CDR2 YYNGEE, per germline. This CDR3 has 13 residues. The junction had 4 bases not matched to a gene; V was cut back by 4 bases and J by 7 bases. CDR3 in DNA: TGTGCCAGCAGCCTCGGGACAGGTAATGAGCAGTTCTTC. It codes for CASSLGTGNEQFF.

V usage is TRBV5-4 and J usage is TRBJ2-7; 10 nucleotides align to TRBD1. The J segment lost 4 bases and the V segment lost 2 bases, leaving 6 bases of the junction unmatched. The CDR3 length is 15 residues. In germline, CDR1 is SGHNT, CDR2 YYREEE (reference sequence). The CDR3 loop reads CASSLGTGEGYEQYF. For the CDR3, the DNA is TGTGCCAGCAGCTTAGGGACAGGGGAAGGGTACGAGCAGTACTTC.

CDR3 DNA: TGTGCCAGCAGCGAGAGGGACATTAGGGGCAATGAGCAGTTCTTC. Its translation: CASSERDIRGNEQFF. The chain uses TRBV9 and TRBJ2-1; D is perhaps TRBD1 (6 bases). Per the germline V gene, CDR1 is SGDLS and CDR2 is YYNGEE. The CDR3 sequence is 15 residues long. V lost 3 bases to trimming and J lost 6 bases, with 16 bases between them.